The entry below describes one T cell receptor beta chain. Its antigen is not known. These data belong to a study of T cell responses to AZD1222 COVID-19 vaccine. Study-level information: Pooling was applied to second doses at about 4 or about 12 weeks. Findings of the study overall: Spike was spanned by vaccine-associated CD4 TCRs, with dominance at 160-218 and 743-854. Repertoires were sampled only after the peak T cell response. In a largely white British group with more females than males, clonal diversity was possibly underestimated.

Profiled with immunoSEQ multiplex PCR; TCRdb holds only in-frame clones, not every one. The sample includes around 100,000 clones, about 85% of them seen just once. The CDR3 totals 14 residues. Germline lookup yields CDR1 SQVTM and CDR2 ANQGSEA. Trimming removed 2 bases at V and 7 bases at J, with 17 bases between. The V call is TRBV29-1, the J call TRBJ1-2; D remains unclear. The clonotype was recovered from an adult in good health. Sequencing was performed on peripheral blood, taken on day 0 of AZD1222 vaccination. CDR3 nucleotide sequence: TGCAGCGTTGAAAATCAGGTATTCCCCGTTGGCTACACCTTC. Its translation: CSVENQVFPVGYTF.